The 10 T cell receptor beta chains below come from one sample, sequenced in a study of OX40 agonist ivuxolimab in advanced cancers. Assay used: immunoSEQ multiplex PCR; TCRdb lists only in-frame clones, some missing. The data contain about 32,000 clones, 75% to 85% of them singletons. The input for sequencing was CD4+ or CD8+ T cells sorted from blood, taken in a trial of the OX40 agonist ivuxolimab. The receptor source for this set is an adult with an advanced solid tumor such as melanoma, head and neck, liver or kidney cancer.

The chain is built from TRBV10-2 and TRBJ1-1; 11 positions match TRBD1. This CDR3 spans 19 amino acids. Trimming removed 0 bases from V and 4 bases from J; junction bases left unmatched: 13. CDR1 and CDR2 (germline): WSHSY, SAAADI. Here the CDR3 reads CASSESRGGQGGGSTEAFF. The CDR3 bases are TGCGCCAGCAGTGAGTCGAGAGGGGGACAGGGGGGTGGAAGCACTGAAGCTTTCTTT.

This sequence joins TRBV10-3 and TRBJ2-2; D is unclear. The CDR3 has 13 residues. The germline gives CDR1 ENHRY, CDR2 SYGVKD. Between the trimmed V and J ends, which lost 2 bases and 2 bases, there was a span of 3 bases. This chain's CDR3 is CAISEANTGELFF. The CDR3 region has the DNA TGTGCCATCAGTGAGGCAAACACCGGGGAGCTGTTTTTT.

This chain links TRBV6-1 with TRBJ1-6; tentatively, D is TRBD1 (5 bases). Trimming took off 8 bases at V and 4 bases at J, with 12 bases between the two ends. This CDR3 spans 14 amino acids. Germline V lookup: CDR1 MNHNS, CDR2 SASEGT. CDR3 sequence reads: CASGAGGYNSPLHF. CDR3 nucleotide sequence: TGTGCCAGCGGAGCGGGGGGATATAATTCACCCCTCCACTTT.

V and J are TRBV10-1 and TRBJ2-1; possible D gene TRBD1, 6 bases. Trimming shortened V by 5 bases and J by 7 bases, and 15 bases separated the two germline ends. The germline V gene has CDR1 WNHNN and CDR2 SYGVQD (reference sequence). The CDR3 is 14 amino acids. The CDR3 DNA reads as TGCGCCAGCAGTTCCCAGCAGGGACAAAATGAGCAGTTCTTC. Protein sequence: CASSSQQGQNEQFF.

The V and J genes are TRBV5-1 and TRBJ1-4; D remains unclear. Germline CDR1 is SGHRS and CDR2 is YFSETQ. This CDR3 contains 14 residues. Trimming shortened V by 1 base and J by 8 bases, and 12 bases separated the two germline ends. CDR3 protein: CASSLTRIGEKLFF. CDR3 DNA: TGCGCCAGCAGCTTGACACGCATAGGGGAAAAACTGTTTTTT.

The chain joins TRBV7-6 to TRBJ1-2, with a possible D match to TRBD1 (5 bases). In germline, CDR1 is SGHVS, CDR2 FNYEAQ. Trimming left V 5 bases short and J 7 bases short, with 11 bases between. The CDR3 runs to 12 residues. CDR3: CASSNRDGGYTF. For the CDR3, the DNA is TGTGCCAGCAGCAACCGGGACGGTGGCTACACCTTC.

The V gene is TRBV6-5, the J gene TRBJ1-3; the D is unclear. The CDR3 is made up of 13 amino acids. Germline CDR1 MNHEY, CDR2 SVGAGI. V lost 6 bases and J 0 bases, leaving 6 bases between the germline ends. This CDR3 reads CASRLNSGNTIYF. The CDR3, as DNA: TGTGCCAGCAGACTTAACTCTGGAAACACCATATATTTT.

The chain carries TRBV29-1 and TRBJ1-2, with a tentative D call TRBD1 (6 bases). Germline CDR1 and CDR2: SQVTM and ANQGSEA. The CDR3 totals 13 residues. Trimming removed 4 bases at V and 0 bases at J, with 9 bases between. The CDR3: CSVVGGPNYGYTF. In DNA, the CDR3 is TGCAGCGTTGTGGGGGGCCCTAACTATGGCTACACCTTC.

This CDR3 is CAISGSTESSYEQYF. As DNA, the CDR3 is TGTGCCATCAGTGGATCGACGGAGAGCTCCTACGAGCAGTACTTC. The chain recombines TRBV10-3 with TRBJ2-7; D unclear. Trimming removed 4 bases at V and 0 bases at J, with 13 bases between. CDR1 ENHRY and CDR2 SYGVKD come from the germline V gene. The CDR3 is 15 residues long.

This rearrangement joins TRBV5-6 to TRBJ2-1, with 8 bases that match TRBD2. CDR1 and CDR2 (germline): SGHDT, YYEEEE. V trimming: 0 bases; J trimming: 7 bases; junction bases outside the gene matches: 6. There are 15 residues in the CDR3. The CDR3 nucleotides are TGTGCCAGCAGCTTGGCTCTCATAGCGGGGAATGAGCAGTTCTTC. Translation: CASSLALIAGNEQFF.